This TCR beta chain was documented in a study of regulatory T cells in long-lasting Graves disease. This CDR3 comprises 13 residues. V trimming: 10 bases; J trimming: 4 bases; junction bases outside the gene matches: 7. Germline CDR1 reads MNHNS; CDR2 reads SASEGT. iRepertoire HTBI primers and Arm-PCR of CDR3 regions built TCR beta libraries. TCRdb reprocessed the multiplex PCR reads with MiXCR, giving one entry per CDR3 protein. The table records about 470,000 distinct CDR3 sequences, about 15% of them present only once. Documented time point: newly diagnosed GD, antithyroid drugs for less than 3 months. Extracted RNA from PBMCs served as the source of the TCR library. This clonotype was seen a few times. In addition, the sample was reused for a study of T cells in Graves' hyperthyroidism and ophthalmopathy. As reported in that work: Clinical symptoms, serum thyroxine, TRAb, thyroid ultrasound and orbital computed tomography informed diagnoses.

V is TRBV6-1 and J is TRBJ2-1, with 7 nucleotides matching TRBD1. The sequence derives from a woman in her twenties or thirties with Graves disease. The sequenced sample was peripheral blood mononuclear cells (PBMCs), obtained at new diagnosis, from a patient treated with antithyroid drugs. The CDR3 spells CAIPGTEYNEQFF. CDR3 bases: TGTGCCATCCCCGGGACAGAATACAATGAGCAGTTCTTC.